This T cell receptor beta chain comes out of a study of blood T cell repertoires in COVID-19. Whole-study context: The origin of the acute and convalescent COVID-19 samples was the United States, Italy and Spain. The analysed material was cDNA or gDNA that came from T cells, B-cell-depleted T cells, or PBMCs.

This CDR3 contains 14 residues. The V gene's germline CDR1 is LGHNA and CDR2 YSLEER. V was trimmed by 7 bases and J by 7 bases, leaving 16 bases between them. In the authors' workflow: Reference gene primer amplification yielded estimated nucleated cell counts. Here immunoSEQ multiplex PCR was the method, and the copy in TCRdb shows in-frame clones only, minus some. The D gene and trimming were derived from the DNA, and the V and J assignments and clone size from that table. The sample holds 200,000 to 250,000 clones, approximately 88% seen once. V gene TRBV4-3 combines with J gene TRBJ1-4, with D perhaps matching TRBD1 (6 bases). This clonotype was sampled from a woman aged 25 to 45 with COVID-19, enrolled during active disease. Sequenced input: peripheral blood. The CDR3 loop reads CASNNRQEVEKLFF. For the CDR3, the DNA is TGCGCCAGCAACAACCGACAGGAAGTTGAAAAACTGTTTTTT.